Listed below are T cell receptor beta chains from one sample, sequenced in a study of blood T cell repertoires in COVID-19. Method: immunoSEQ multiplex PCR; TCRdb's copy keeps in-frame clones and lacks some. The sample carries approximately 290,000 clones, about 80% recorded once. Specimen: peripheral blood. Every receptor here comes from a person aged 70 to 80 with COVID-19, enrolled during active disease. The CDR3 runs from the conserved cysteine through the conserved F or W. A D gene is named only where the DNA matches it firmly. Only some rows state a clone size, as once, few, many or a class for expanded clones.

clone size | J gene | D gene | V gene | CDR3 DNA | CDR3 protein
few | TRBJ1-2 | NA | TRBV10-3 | TGTGCCATCAGTGTCGCCACTCGCTATGGCTACACCTTC | CAISVATRYGYTF
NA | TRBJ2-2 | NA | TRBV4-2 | TGTGCCAGCACCCCTGGGGCCACCGGGGAGCTGTTTTTT | CASTPGATGELFF
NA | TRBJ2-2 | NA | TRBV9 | TGTGCCAGCAGCGTAGCCCAGGGTAACACCGGGGAGCTGTTTTTT | CASSVAQGNTGELFF
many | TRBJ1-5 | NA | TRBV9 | TGTGCCAGCGTGAGGAGGGGTCCCAATCAGCCCCAGCATTTT | CASVRRGPNQPQHF
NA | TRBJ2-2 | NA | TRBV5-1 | TGCGCCAGCAGCTTGGCGCAGGGGGGGAACACCGGGGAGCTGTTTTTT | CASSLAQGGNTGELFF
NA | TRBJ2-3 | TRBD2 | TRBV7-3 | TGTGCCAGCAGCTTAGATCTAGCGGGGCGTACGCAGTATTTT | CASSLDLAGRTQYF
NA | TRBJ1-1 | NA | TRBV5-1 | TGCGCCAGCAGCTTGGAGGGACGGAGGGGTACTGAAGCTTTCTTT | CASSLEGRRGTEAFF
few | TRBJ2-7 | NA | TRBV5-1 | TGCGCCAGCAGCTCATCGGCGGGCCACGAGCAGTACTTC | CASSSSAGHEQYF
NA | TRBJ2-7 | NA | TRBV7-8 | TGTGCCAGCAGCTTAGAAAGGAGGAGCGAGCAGTACTTC | CASSLERRSEQYF
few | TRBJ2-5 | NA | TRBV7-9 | TGTGCCAGCAGCTTCACGGGAGTTGAGACCCAGTACTTC | CASSFTGVETQYF
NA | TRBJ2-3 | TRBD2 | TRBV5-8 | TGTGCCAGCAGCTCCACTAGCGGGGGGATGGGAGATACGCAGTATTTT | CASSSTSGGMGDTQYF
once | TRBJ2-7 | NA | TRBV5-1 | TGCGCCAGCAGCCTGAGCTCGGCGAGGGGGTTTTCCTACGAGCAGTACTTC | CASSLSSARGFSYEQYF
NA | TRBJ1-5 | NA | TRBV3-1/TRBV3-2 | TGTGCCAGCAGCCAAGACTTAGGGGATAATCAGCCCCAGCATTTT | CASSQDLGDNQPQHF
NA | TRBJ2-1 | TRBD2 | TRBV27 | TGTGCCAGCGCTATGCGACTAGCACCTGAGCAGTTCTTC | CASAMRLAPEQFF
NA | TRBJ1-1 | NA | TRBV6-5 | TGTGCCAGTAAGGAGACAGGACGGACTGAAGCTTTCTTT | CASKETGRTEAFF
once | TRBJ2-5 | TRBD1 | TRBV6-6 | TGTGCCAGCAGTCACTACTCCACAGGGGATCAAGAGACCCAGTACTTC | CASSHYSTGDQETQYF
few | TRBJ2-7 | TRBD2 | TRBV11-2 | TGTGCCAGTAAGAGCGGGAGTACGTACGAGCAGTACTTC | CASKSGSTYEQYF
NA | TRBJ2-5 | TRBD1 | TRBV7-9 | TGTGCCAGCAGCTTAGGGGAATTTACAGGGGAAGAGACCCAGTACTTC | CASSLGEFTGEETQYF
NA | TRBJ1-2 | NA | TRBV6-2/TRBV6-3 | TGTGCCAGCAGTTACCGGGGGTCAGATGTCGCAGACTATGGCTACACCTTC | CASSYRGSDVADYGYTF
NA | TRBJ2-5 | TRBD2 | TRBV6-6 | TGTGCCAGCAGTTACTCAAGGGGAGGGGAGACCCAGTACTTC | CASSYSRGGETQYF
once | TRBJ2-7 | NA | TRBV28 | TGTGCCAGCCAGAACTACGAGCAGTACTTC | CASQNYEQYF
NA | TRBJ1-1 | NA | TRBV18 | TGTGCCAGCTCCCAGGCTGTGAACACTGAAGCTTTCTTT | CASSQAVNTEAFF
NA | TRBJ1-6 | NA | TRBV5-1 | TGCGCCAGCAGCTTTTGGGGGCCTCTATCTCACTCGAGCTCCTATAATTCACCCCTCCACTTT | CASSFWGPLSHSSSYNSPLHF
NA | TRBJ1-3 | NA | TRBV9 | TGTGCCAGCAGCCCAACAGTTAACTCTGGAAACACCATATATTTT | CASSPTVNSGNTIYF
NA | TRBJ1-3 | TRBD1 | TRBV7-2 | TGTGCCAGCAGCTTAGGAAGAGGGGGCTTCTTTGGAAACACCATATATTTT | CASSLGRGGFFGNTIYF
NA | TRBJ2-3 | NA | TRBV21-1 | TGTGCCAGCAGCAAATCGGCGAGCGGCACAGATACGCAGTATTTT | CASSKSASGTDTQYF
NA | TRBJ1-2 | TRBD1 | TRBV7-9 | TGTGCCAGCAGCTTAAGGGGCAGGGGGAGCGGTGGCTACACCTTC | CASSLRGRGSGGYTF
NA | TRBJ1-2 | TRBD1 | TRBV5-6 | TGTGCCAGCAGCAGGGACAGGCGTGGCTACACCTTC | CASSRDRRGYTF
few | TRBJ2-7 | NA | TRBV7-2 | TGTGCCAGCAGCCTGGGGGGGGGCCTCTCCTACGAGCAGTACTTC | CASSLGGGLSYEQYF
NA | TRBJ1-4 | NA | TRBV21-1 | TGTGCCAGCAGCAAACCGCCAGGGTTTGAAAAACTGTTTTTT | CASSKPPGFEKLFF
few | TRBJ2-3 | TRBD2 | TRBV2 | TGTGCCAGCAGCCCCACGACTAGCGGGGGGCCTAAAACGCAGTATTTT | CASSPTTSGGPKTQYF
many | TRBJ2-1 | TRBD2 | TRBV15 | TGTGCCACCAGCAGACCCGGGACTAGCCGGAATGAGCAGTTCTTC | CATSRPGTSRNEQFF
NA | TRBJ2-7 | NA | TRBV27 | TGTGCCAGCAGTTTCGGACAAGCCTACGAGCAGTACTTC | CASSFGQAYEQYF
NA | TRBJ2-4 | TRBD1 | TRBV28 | TGTGCCAGCAGAACATCTTGGACAGGGAACATTCAGTACTTC | CASRTSWTGNIQYF
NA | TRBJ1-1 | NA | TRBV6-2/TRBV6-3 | TGTGCCAGCAGTTTGGGGCAGAGCACTGAAGCTTTCTTT | CASSLGQSTEAFF
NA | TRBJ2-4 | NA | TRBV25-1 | TGTGCCAGCAGTGAATTGGACCCGCCGGGGAACATTCAGTACTTC | CASSELDPPGNIQYF
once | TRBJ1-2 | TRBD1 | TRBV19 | TGTGCCAGTAGTCCGGCAGGGGGCGGTGGCTACACCTTC | CASSPAGGGGYTF
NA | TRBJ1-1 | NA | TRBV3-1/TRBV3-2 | TGTGCCAGCAGCCCTGGGATTGGGGGCGGGAACACTGAAGCTTTCTTT | CASSPGIGGGNTEAFF
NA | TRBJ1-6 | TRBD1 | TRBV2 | TGTGCCAGCAGAAGGGACAGTGACAAACCCCTCCACTTT | CASRRDSDKPLHF
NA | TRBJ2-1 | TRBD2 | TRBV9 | TGTGCCAGCAGCCCAAGGACTAGCGGCGAACAGTTCTTC | CASSPRTSGEQFF
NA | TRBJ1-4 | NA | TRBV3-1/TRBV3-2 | TGTGCCAGCAGCCCAAGAGAGGGTTCTGTTGAAAAACTGTTTTTT | CASSPREGSVEKLFF
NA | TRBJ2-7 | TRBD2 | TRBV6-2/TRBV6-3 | TGTGCCAGCAGTTACTTCGGGACTAGCGACTCCTACGAGCAGTACTTC | CASSYFGTSDSYEQYF